This entry features one T cell receptor (beta chain) sequence. Its target is not known. These data originate in a study of blood T cells in healthy people across ages. Study context: The capture of about one barcoded beta molecule per two T cells was achieved by template switching.

Study-level points and caveats: Among long-lived donors, naive CD4+ cells were more numerous and diversity higher than in aged donors.

V shed 2 bases and J shed 5 bases, with 20 bases lying between them. CDR3 length: 17 amino acids. In germline, CDR1 is SGHTA, CDR2 FQGNSA. Through a sample-barcoded 5' primer and a J-beta primer mix, a second PCR was run for 7 to 11 cycles. MiXCR, run by TCRdb on the 5' RACE reads, gives a single entry per CDR3 protein. Counted here are hundreds of thousands of distinct CDR3 sequences, roughly 43% occurring once; the ten biggest clones make up 25% to 35%. Sequencing input: blood. The receptor was isolated from an elderly man in good health. J is TRBJ2-3 and V is TRBV7-2, with a weak D call TRBD2 (7 bases). CDR3: CASSLSGGGQGRDTQYF. CDR3 in DNA: TGTGCCAGCAGCTTATCTGGGGGGGGGCAGGGGAGAGATACGCAGTATTTT.